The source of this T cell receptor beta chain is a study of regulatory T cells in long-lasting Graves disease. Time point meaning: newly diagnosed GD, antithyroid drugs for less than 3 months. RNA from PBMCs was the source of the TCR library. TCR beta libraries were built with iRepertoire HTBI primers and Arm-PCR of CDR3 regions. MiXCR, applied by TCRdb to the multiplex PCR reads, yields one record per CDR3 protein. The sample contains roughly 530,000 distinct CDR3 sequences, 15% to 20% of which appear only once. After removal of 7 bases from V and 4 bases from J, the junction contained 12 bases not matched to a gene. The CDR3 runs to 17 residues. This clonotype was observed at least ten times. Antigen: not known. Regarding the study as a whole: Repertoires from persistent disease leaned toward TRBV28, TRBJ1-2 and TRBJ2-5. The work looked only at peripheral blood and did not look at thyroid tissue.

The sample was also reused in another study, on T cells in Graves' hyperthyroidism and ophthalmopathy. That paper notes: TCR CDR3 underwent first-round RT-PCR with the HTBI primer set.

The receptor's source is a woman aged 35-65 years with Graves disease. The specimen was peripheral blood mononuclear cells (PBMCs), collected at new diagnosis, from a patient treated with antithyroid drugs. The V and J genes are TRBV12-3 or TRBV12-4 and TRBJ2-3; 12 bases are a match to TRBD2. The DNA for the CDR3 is TGTGCCAGCACCCCACTAGCGGGGGGTAAGGAGGCAGATACGCAGTATTTT. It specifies CASTPLAGGKEADTQYF.